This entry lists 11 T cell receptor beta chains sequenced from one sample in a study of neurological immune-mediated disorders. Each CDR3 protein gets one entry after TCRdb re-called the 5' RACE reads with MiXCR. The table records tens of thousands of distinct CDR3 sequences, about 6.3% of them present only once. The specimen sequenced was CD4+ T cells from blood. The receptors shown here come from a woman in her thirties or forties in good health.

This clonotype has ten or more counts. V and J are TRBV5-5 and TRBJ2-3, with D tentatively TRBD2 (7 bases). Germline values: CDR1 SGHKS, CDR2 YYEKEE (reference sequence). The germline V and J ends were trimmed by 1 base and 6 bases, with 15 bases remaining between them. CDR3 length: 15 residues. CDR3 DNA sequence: TGTGCCAGCAGCTTGCCCGGGTCGGGGGGCGATACGCAGTATTTT. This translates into CASSLPGSGGDTQYF.

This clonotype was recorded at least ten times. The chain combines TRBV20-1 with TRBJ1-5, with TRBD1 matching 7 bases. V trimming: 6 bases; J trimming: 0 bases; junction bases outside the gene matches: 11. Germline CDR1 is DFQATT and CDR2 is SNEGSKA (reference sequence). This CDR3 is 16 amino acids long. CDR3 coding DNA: TGCAGTGCCTCTACAGGGGTGCCTTATAGCAATCAGCCCCAGCATTTT. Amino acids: CSASTGVPYSNQPQHF.

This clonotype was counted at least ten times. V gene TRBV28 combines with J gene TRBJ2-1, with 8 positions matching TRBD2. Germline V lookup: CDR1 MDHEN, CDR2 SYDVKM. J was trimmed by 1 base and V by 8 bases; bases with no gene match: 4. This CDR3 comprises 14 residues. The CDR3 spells CASPPSGSYNEQFF. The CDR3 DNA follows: TGTGCCAGCCCGCCTAGCGGGTCCTACAATGAGCAGTTCTTC. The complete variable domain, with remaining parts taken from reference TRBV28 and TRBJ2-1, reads DVKVTQSSRYLVKRTGEKVFLECVQDMDHENMFWYRQDPGLGLRLIYFSYDVKMKEKGDIPEGYSVSREKKERFSLILESASTNQTSMYLCASPPSGSYNEQFFGPGTRLTVL.

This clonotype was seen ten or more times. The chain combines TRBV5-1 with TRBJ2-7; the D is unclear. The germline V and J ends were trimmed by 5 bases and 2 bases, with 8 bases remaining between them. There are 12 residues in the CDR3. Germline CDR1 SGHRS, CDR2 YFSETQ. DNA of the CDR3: TGCGCCAGCAGGGGCGAAGCCTACGAGCAGTACTTC. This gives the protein CASRGEAYEQYF.

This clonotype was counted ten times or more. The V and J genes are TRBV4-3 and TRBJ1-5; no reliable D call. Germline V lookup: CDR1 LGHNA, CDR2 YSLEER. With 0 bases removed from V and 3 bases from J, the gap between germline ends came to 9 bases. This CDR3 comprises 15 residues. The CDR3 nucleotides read TGCGCCAGCAGCCAAGATGGGCGGGTCAATCAGCCCCAGCATTTT. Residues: CASSQDGRVNQPQHF.

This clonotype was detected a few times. Here the CDR3 reads CASSLVRTVFQETQYF. Written as DNA, the CDR3 is TGTGCCAGCAGCTTAGTCCGGACAGTCTTCCAAGAGACCCAGTACTTC. This chain connects TRBV11-3 to TRBJ2-5, with D maybe TRBD1 (6 bases). In germline, CDR1 is SGHNT, CDR2 YENEEA. The V end was cut by 1 base, the J end by 1 base, with 13 bases between. The CDR3 runs 16 residues.

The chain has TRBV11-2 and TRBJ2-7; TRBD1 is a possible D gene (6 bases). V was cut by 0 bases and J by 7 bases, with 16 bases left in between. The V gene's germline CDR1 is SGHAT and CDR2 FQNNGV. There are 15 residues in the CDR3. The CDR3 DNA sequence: TGTGCCAGCAGCTTAGATGTACAGGGCTCAAATGAGCAGTACTTC. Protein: CASSLDVQGSNEQYF.

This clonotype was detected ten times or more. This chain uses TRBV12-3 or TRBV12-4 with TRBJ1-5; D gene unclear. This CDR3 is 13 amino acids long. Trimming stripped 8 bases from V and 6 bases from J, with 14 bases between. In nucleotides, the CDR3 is TGTGCCAGCGGCGCTGATTTCAGTCAGCCCCAGCATTTT. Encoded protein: CASGADFSQPQHF.

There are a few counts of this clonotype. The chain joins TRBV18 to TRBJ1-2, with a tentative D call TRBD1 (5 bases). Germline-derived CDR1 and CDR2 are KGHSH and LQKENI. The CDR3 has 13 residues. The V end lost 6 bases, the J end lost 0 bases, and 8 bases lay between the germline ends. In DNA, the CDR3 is TGTGCCAGCTCGCCGGGACCTAACTATGGCTACACCTTC. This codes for CASSPGPNYGYTF.

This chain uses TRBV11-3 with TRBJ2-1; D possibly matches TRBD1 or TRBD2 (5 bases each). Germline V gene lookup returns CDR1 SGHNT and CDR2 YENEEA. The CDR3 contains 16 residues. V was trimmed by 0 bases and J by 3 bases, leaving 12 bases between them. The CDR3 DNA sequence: TGTGCCAGCAGCTTAGAGGCCGAGAGGGGCTACAATGAGCAGTTCTTC. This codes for CASSLEAERGYNEQFF.

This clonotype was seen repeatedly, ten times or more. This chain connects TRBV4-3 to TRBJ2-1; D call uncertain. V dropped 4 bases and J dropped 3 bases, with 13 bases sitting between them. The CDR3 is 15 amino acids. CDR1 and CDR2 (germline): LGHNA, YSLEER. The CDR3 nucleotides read TGCGCCAGCAGCCCACGTGCCGGATTCTACAATGAGCAGTTCTTC. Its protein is CASSPRAGFYNEQFF.